This entry concerns a single T cell receptor (beta chain). Its antigen is not known. This entry comes from a study of blood T cells in healthy people across ages. Deletions cut 0 bases from V and 1 base from J, with 10 bases between. Germline-derived CDR1 and CDR2 are SGHRS and YFSETQ. This CDR3 is 15 amino acids long. Through a sample-barcoded 5' primer and a J-beta primer mix, a second PCR was run for roughly 6 to 11 cycles. TCRdb reanalysed the 5' RACE reads using MiXCR and keeps one entry per CDR3 protein. The sample shows 750,000 to 950,000 distinct CDR3 sequences, approximately 24% of them seen only once. Study-level points and caveats: With donor CMV status unknown, expanded clonotype changes were possibly confounded. Long-lived donors had more naive CD4+ cells and higher diversity than aged donors.

The data were also submitted as part of a second study, on T cells of mothers and their children. From that report: The extracted RNA was employed in its entirety for cDNA synthesis, at roughly 1.5 ug per 15 ul. No clones detected were persistent microchimeric T cell clones.

This sequence joins TRBV5-1 and TRBJ2-5, with no clear D. The receptor comes from a boy aged 5 to 17 in good health. The sequenced material came from blood. The CDR3 region is CASSLGQVGQETQYF. For the CDR3, the DNA is TGCGCCAGCAGCTTGGGGCAGGTGGGCCAAGAGACCCAGTACTTC.